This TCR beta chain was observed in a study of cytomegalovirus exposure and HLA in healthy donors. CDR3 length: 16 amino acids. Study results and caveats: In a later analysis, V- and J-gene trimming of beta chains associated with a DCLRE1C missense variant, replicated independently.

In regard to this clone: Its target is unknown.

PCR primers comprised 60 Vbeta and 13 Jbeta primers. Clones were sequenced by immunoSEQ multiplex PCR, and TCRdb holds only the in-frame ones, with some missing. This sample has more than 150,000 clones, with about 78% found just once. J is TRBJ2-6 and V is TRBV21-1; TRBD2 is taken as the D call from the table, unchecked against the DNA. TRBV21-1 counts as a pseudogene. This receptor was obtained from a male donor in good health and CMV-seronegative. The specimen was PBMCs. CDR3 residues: CASSENLPGGANVLTF. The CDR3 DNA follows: TGTGCCAGCAGCGAAAACCTCCCGGGGGGGGCCAACGTCCTGACTTTC.